This is a list of T cell receptor beta chains from one sample in a study of control samples from healthy donors and cancer patients. Sequencing used immunoSEQ multiplex PCR; TCRdb keeps in-frame clones, though not all of them. Of some 120,000 clones in the sample, about 93% were seen once. The sample was PBMCs. All receptors derive from a man aged 45-60 years with head and neck cancer. The CDR3 runs from the conserved cysteine through the conserved F or W. A D gene is named only where the DNA matches it firmly.

cdr3_length d_call j_call v_call cdr3_nt cdr3_aa
14 . TRBJ1-4 TRBV18 TGTGCCAGCTCACCACCGGCAGGGGATGAAAAACTGTTTTTT CASSPPAGDEKLFF
15 TRBD2 TRBJ2-7 TRBV6-5 TGTGCCAGCAGTCACTCGAGGGACTACTCCTACGAGCAGTACTTC CASSHSRDYSYEQYF
12 . TRBJ1-4 TRBV19 TGTGCCACCTCCGGGGGGTGGGAAAAACTGTTTTTT CATSGGWEKLFF
15 . TRBJ1-5 TRBV6-2/TRBV6-3 TGTGCCAGCAGTTACTCGAGACAACCCTCTCAGCCCCAGCATTTT CASSYSRQPSQPQHF
15 . TRBJ1-6 TRBV4-3 TGCGCCAGCAGCCAAGATAAGGGGCCCAATTCACCCCTCCACTTT CASSQDKGPNSPLHF
16 . TRBJ2-5 TRBV14 TGTGCCAGCAGCCTAGACTGGGCCGGGGTCGATGGGACCCAGTACTTC CASSLDWAGVDGTQYF
16 TRBD1 TRBJ1-6 TRBV4-2 TGTGCCAGCAGCCAGGCCGGGACAGGGGGCCCTATGGCCCTCCACTTT CASSQAGTGGPMALHF
14 . TRBJ1-5 TRBV2 TGTGCCAGCAGGGGCGACAGCCTCAATCAGCCCCAGCATTTT CASRGDSLNQPQHF
16 . TRBJ2-7 TRBV21-1 TGTGCCAGCAGCAAATCCCATCGGGCTAGGGAATGCGAGCAGTACTTC CASSKSHRARECEQYF
15 . TRBJ1-5 TRBV6-2/TRBV6-3 TGTGCCAGCAGCCTTGGGCAGGTCGAAAATCAGCCCCAGCATTTT CASSLGQVENQPQHF
12 . TRBJ1-1 TRBV13 TGTGCCAGCAGCTCAAGGTCTCCGGCAGCTTTCTTT CASSSRSPAAFF